The 24 T cell receptor beta chains listed next were all sequenced from one sample in a study of a mutant IDH1 vaccine in newly diagnosed glioma. What these receptors recognize is not known. The time point is: week 11, during vaccination. Topical imiquimod accompanied each vaccine dose, which consisted of 300 ug of mutant IDH1 20-mer peptide. The table came from immunoSEQ multiplex PCR; TCRdb's copy has only in-frame clones and leaves some out. The repertoire holds tens of thousands of clones, approximately 88% seen once, with approximately 9% in the top ten. Sequenced here: PBMCs, sampled from a glioma patient whose treatment included an IDH1 peptide vaccine. These receptors all come from a woman between 45 and 65 years old with glioma.

This chain uses TRBV13 with TRBJ2-7; TRBD2 might be the D (6 bases). Trimming stripped 0 bases from V and 0 bases from J, with 6 bases between. This CDR3 has 14 amino acids. The V gene's germline CDR1 is PRHDT and CDR2 FYEKMQ (reference sequence). In DNA, the CDR3 is TGTGCCAGCAGCTTAGGGACTAGCTCCTACGAGCAGTACTTC. Amino acid sequence: CASSLGTSSYEQYF.

The chain combines TRBV19 with TRBJ1-5, with D possibly being TRBD1 (5 bases). Germline values: CDR1 LNHDA, CDR2 SQIVND (reference sequence). Deletions cut 5 bases from V and 0 bases from J, with 20 bases between. The CDR3 spans 18 residues. The CDR3 nucleotides are TGTGCCAGTAGTGCGTCGGTAAGGGGCTTTTATAGCAATCAGCCCCAGCATTTT. Translation gives CASSASVRGFYSNQPQHF.

The rearrangement joins TRBV5-6 to TRBJ1-1, with unresolved D. V was trimmed by 0 bases and J by 3 bases, leaving 12 bases between them. The CDR3 spans 15 residues. CDR1 is SGHDT, CDR2 YYEEEE, per germline. This CDR3 reads CASSLAIGRDTEAFF. The CDR3 DNA follows: TGTGCCAGCAGCTTGGCCATTGGGAGGGACACTGAAGCTTTCTTT.

This chain joins TRBV6-5 and TRBJ1-2, with a possible D match to TRBD1 (6 bases). The CDR3 is 14 residues long. Germline CDR1 reads MNHEY; CDR2 reads SVGAGI. Deletions cut 8 bases from V and 0 bases from J, with 13 bases between. The CDR3 is CASHRAQANYGYTF. The CDR3 region has the DNA TGTGCCAGCCACAGGGCCCAAGCTAACTATGGCTACACCTTC.

This clone was recorded only once. The chain carries TRBV10-3 and TRBJ2-1; D is perhaps TRBD1 (6 bases). The CDR3 spans 13 residues. The V gene's germline CDR1 is ENHRY and CDR2 SYGVKD. Between the trimmed V and J ends, which lost 8 bases and 2 bases, there was a span of 10 bases. This CDR3 reads CAILGGTYNEQFF. CDR3 nucleotide sequence: TGTGCCATCCTAGGGGGAACCTACAATGAGCAGTTCTTC.

The chain uses TRBV19 and TRBJ2-5; maybe TRBD1 (5 bases). The V gene's germline CDR1 is LNHDA and CDR2 SQIVND (reference sequence). CDR3 size: 14 residues. The V gene lost 2 bases and the J gene lost 4 bases, with 11 bases spanning the gap. The CDR3 region has the DNA TGTGCCAGTAGTATACAAGGGGTTCCAGAGACCCAGTACTTC. Protein product: CASSIQGVPETQYF.

CDR3 amino acids: CAISESGSGGYEQYF. CDR3 DNA: TGTGCCATCAGTGAGTCCGGTAGCGGGGGCTACGAGCAGTACTTC. The V call is TRBV10-3, the J call TRBJ2-7; 9 bases agree with TRBD2. The CDR3 extends over 15 amino acids. The ends lost 0 bases at V and 3 bases at J; junction bases unmatched: 3. Germline CDR1 and CDR2: ENHRY and SYGVKD.

V and J are TRBV27 and TRBJ2-3, with D possibly TRBD2 on 6 matching bases. Trimming pared 8 bases from V and 5 bases from J, leaving 23 bases between. The CDR3 loop spans 16 amino acids. Germline values: CDR1 MNHEY, CDR2 SMNVEV (reference sequence). CDR3 nucleotide sequence: TGTGCCAGCCGCCCGTCGGGCGGGGCCACTGGAGATACGCAGTATTTT. Translated: CASRPSGGATGDTQYF.

This chain connects TRBV5-1 to TRBJ2-3, with D tentatively TRBD2 (6 bases). CDR1 SGHRS and CDR2 YFSETQ come from the germline V gene. This CDR3 has 14 amino acids. The V end lost 3 bases, the J end lost 2 bases, and 10 bases lay between the germline ends. The CDR3 DNA reads TGCGCCAGCAGCTACGGGGGTATCACAGATACGCAGTATTTT. Translated: CASSYGGITDTQYF.

The V gene is TRBV4-3, the J gene TRBJ1-2, with 7 bases identical to TRBD1. The CDR3 length is 20 residues. The V gene end was trimmed by 0 bases and the J gene end by 1 base; junction bases not matched to a gene: 17. Germline-derived CDR1 and CDR2 are LGHNA and YSLEER. CDR3 amino acids: CASSQDRFRTGANHNYGYTF. In DNA, the CDR3 is TGCGCCAGCAGCCAAGATCGGTTCAGAACAGGGGCCAATCATAACTATGGCTACACCTTC.

This clone was detected a few times. This chain joins TRBV9 and TRBJ1-1; D call uncertain. Germline CDR1 is SGDLS and CDR2 is YYNGEE. V lost 0 bases, J lost 5 bases, and 8 bases lay in between. The CDR3 is made up of 13 amino acids. CDR3 sequence (DNA): TGTGCCAGCAGCGTAGGGGGATTGACTGAAGCTTTCTTT. Residues: CASSVGGLTEAFF.

This chain joins TRBV19 and TRBJ2-1; TRBD2 agrees at 11 bases. The germline V gene encodes CDR1 LNHDA and CDR2 SQIVND (reference sequence). The CDR3 sequence is 14 residues long. The junction had 4 bases not matched to a gene; V was cut back by 5 bases and J by 7 bases. The CDR3 DNA reads TGTGCCAGTAGTCTAGCGGGGGGCGTAAATGAGCAGTTCTTC. The encoded protein is CASSLAGGVNEQFF.

The chain employs TRBV25-1 and TRBJ1-2; the match to TRBD1 covers 7 bases. Trimming took 4 bases from V and 8 from J; bases not matched to a gene: 4. The CDR3 consists of 12 residues. The germline gives CDR1 MGHDK, CDR2 SYGVNS. The CDR3 here is CASSVTGDGYTF. The CDR3 nucleotides read TGTGCCAGCAGTGTTACAGGGGACGGCTACACCTTC.

This sequence joins TRBV9 and TRBJ1-3; D is unclear. With 2 bases removed from V and 9 bases from J, the gap between germline ends came to 9 bases. Germline V lookup: CDR1 SGDLS, CDR2 YYNGEE. This CDR3 is 12 amino acids long. CDR3 sequence: CASSVEVGTIYF. The CDR3 region has the DNA TGTGCCAGCAGCGTTGAGGTTGGCACCATATATTTT.

V and J are TRBV5-1 and TRBJ1-1, with D unclear. Trimming left V 5 bases short and J 0 bases short, with 8 bases between. The CDR3 consists of 13 residues. CDR1 and CDR2 (germline): SGHRS, YFSETQ. The CDR3: CASRAGLNTEAFF. In DNA form, the CDR3 reads TGCGCCAGCAGGGCAGGATTGAACACTGAAGCTTTCTTT.

This sequence joins TRBV6-1 and TRBJ1-5; possible D gene TRBD1, 5 bases. V dropped 1 base and J dropped 4 bases, with 8 bases sitting between them. The CDR3 has 14 residues. Germline V gene sequence: CDR1 MNHNS, CDR2 SASEGT. The CDR3 DNA follows: TGTGCCAGCAGTGAAGGGGGCAGAAATCAGCCCCAGCATTTT. It codes for CASSEGGRNQPQHF.

The CDR3 DNA reads TGTGCCAGCAGCTTAGCCAACTCTGGAAACACCATATATTTT. This translates into CASSLANSGNTIYF. The V call is TRBV7-6, the J call TRBJ1-3; the D is unclear. Trimming cost V 0 bases and J 0 bases, with 3 bases left between them. The CDR3 extends over 14 amino acids. Germline V gene lookup returns CDR1 SGHVS and CDR2 FNYEAQ.

This clone has a single count. The chain carries TRBV2 and TRBJ1-1; D not certain. The length of the CDR3 is 14 residues. CDR1 is SNHLY, CDR2 FYNNEI, per germline. The V gene lost 6 bases and the J gene lost 2 bases, with 13 bases spanning the gap. The CDR3 here is CASRLMTENTEAFF. The CDR3 nucleotides are TGTGCCAGCAGGCTGATGACTGAAAACACTGAAGCTTTCTTT.

The J gene is TRBJ2-2, the V gene TRBV28, with 7 bases fitting TRBD1. CDR3 length: 20 amino acids. CDR1 and CDR2 (germline): MDHEN, SYDVKM. Trimming took 6 bases from V and 0 from J; bases not matched to a gene: 19. CDR3 nucleotide sequence: TGTGCCAGCAGGGGGATCAGGGAAAAGAAGGGGGCTGCGAACACCGGGGAGCTGTTTTTT. Protein product: CASRGIREKKGAANTGELFF.

With respect to this clone: At one end, the junction sequence differs from germline, possibly due to a read error. V and J are TRBV7-9 and TRBJ1-2; D unresolved. Per germline, CDR1 SEHNR and CDR2 FQNEAQ (reference sequence). This CDR3 has 10 residues. The CDR3: CASSLGVANF. The DNA of the CDR3 is TGTGCCAGCAGCTTAGGCGTCGCCAACTTC.

This sequence joins TRBV18 and TRBJ1-4; 9 bases line up with TRBD1. V trimming: 2 bases; J trimming: 6 bases; junction bases outside the gene matches: 4. The CDR3 is 15 residues long. Germline V lookup: CDR1 KGHSH, CDR2 LQKENI. The CDR3 spells CASSPGTGFDEKLFF. The CDR3 bases are TGTGCCAGCTCACCAGGGACAGGGTTCGATGAAAAACTGTTTTTT. Together with reference TRBV18 and TRBJ1-4, the CDR3 gives the full variable domain: NAGVMQNPRHLVRRRGQEARLRCSPMKGHSHVYWYRQLPEEGLKFMVYLQKENIIDESGMPKERFSAEFPKEGPSILRIQQVVRGDSAAYFCASSPGTGFDEKLFFGSGTQLSVL.

The chain carries TRBV9 and TRBJ1-1, with D maybe TRBD1 (5 bases). The V gene's germline CDR1 is SGDLS and CDR2 YYNGEE. The length of the CDR3 is 15 residues. The V gene lost 0 bases and the J gene lost 4 bases, with 13 bases spanning the gap. In DNA form, the CDR3 reads TGTGCCAGCAGCGTAGACCAGGGACGGGCCACTGAAGCTTTCTTT. Translation gives CASSVDQGRATEAFF.

The chain is built from TRBV7-8 and TRBJ2-3; D call uncertain. Per the germline V gene, CDR1 is SGHVS and CDR2 is FQNEAQ. V lost 10 bases to trimming and J lost 0 bases, with 8 bases between them. CDR3 length: 12 amino acids. The CDR3 DNA reads TGTGCCACAAAAGGGAGCACAGATACGCAGTATTTT. It is translated as CATKGSTDTQYF. Drawing the rest from reference TRBV7-8 and TRBJ2-3, the complete variable domain is GAGVSQSPRYKVAKRGQDVALRCDPISGHVSLFWYQQALGQGPEFLTYFQNEAQLDKSGLPSDRFFAERPEGSVSTLKIQRTQQEDSAVYLCATKGSTDTQYFGPGTRLTVL.

This chain joins TRBV11-2 and TRBJ2-5; 9 bases map to TRBD1. Germline assignment: CDR1 SGHAT and CDR2 FQNNGV. Trimming cost V 5 bases and J 1 base; bases outside gene matches: 11. The CDR3 runs 17 residues. The CDR3, as DNA: TGTGCCAGCAGCCCCCTCGCGGGGACAGGGCCCCAAGAGACCCAGTACTTC. Protein: CASSPLAGTGPQETQYF.